This T cell receptor (beta chain) emerged from a study of blood T cells in healthy people across ages. Then a second PCR, running roughly 7 to 11 cycles, was carried out with a sample-barcoded 5' primer and a J-beta primer mix. One entry per CDR3 protein, called by TCRdb with MiXCR from the 5' RACE reads. The sample contains over 1.5 million distinct CDR3 sequences, 40% to 55% of which appear only once. The V gene's germline CDR1 is SNHLY and CDR2 FYNNEI. Trimming took off 2 bases at V and 8 bases at J, with 13 bases between the two ends. The CDR3 runs to 14 residues. This TCR came from a woman between 40 and 55 years old in good health. Input material: blood. The chain couples TRBV2 to TRBJ2-1; tentatively, D is TRBD1 (6 bases). The CDR3 loop is CASSETTGGDEQFF. CDR3 sequence (DNA): TGTGCCAGCAGTGAAACGACAGGCGGAGATGAGCAGTTCTTC.